Listed here is a single T cell receptor (beta chain). As yet, its antigen is unknown. The data belong to a study of T-cell reconstitution after alpha-beta-depleted transplantation in children. Preparation of the TCRbeta library was carried out with unique molecular identifiers. TCRdb ran MiXCR on the PCR reads and lists one entry per CDR3 protein. The sample holds around 500,000 distinct CDR3 sequences, 23% seen once. Notes on the study in general: Some patients' high day-60 TCRbeta diversity was attributed to recipient cells surviving conditioning. When one year had passed after transplant, most T-cell counts and diversity came from newly produced T cells. Several hundred expanded graft clones reportedly were the source of alpha-beta T cells about two months after transplant.

This CDR3 has 14 amino acids. Germline loops: CDR1 DFQATT, CDR2 SNEGSKA (reference sequence). V lost 6 bases to trimming and J lost 8 bases, with 20 bases between them. The TCR sequence derives from a boy under three years old who had a stem cell transplant for acute myeloid leukemia, so the T cells may come from the graft donor. Here the sequenced sample was PBMCs, mostly from graft donor cells, taken 360 days after TCRalphabeta/CD19-depleted stem cell transplant. The chain links TRBV20-1 to TRBJ2-1, with D perhaps matching TRBD2 (6 bases). The CDR3 region is CSAPGGYSPYEQFF. DNA for the CDR3: TGCAGTGCCCCCGGAGGGTATTCCCCCTATGAGCAGTTCTTC.